Listed below are T cell receptor beta chains from one sample, sequenced in a study of Graves' ophthalmopathy and Graves' hyperthyroidism. Each CDR3 protein is one row after TCRdb ran MiXCR on the multiplex PCR reads. This sample has almost 750,000 distinct CDR3 sequences, with roughly two fifths found just once. Specimen: peripheral blood. The origin of the receptors is an adult man with Graves' ophthalmopathy. Both conserved end residues are part of each CDR3. Fields, in order: J gene, CDR3 length, D gene, V gene, clone size, CDR3 protein, CDR3 DNA. D genes are given only for firm matches. Not every row has a clone size; where given, it reads once, few, many or a size class.

>TRBJ2-7|16|TRBD1|TRBV13|few
CASSLFGQGSSYEQYF
TGTGCCAGCAGCTTATTCGGACAGGGAAGCTCCTACGAGCAGTACTTC
>TRBJ2-2|16|TRBD2|TRBV10-3|-
CAISGGGLQNTGELSW
TGTGCCATCAGTGGGGGGGGACTACAGAACACCGGGGAGCTGTCTTGG
>TRBJ1-2|11|-|TRBV20-1|many
CSHRTNYGYTF
TGCAGTCACAGGACTAACTATGGCTACACCTTC
>TRBJ2-7|14|-|TRBV20-1|-
CSASLSDSSYEQYF
TGCAGTGCTAGCCTTTCGGACAGTTCCTACGAGCAGTACTTC
>TRBJ1-5|14|TRBD1|TRBV2|many
CASKKQGDRQPQHF
TGTGCCAGTAAAAAACAGGGGGATAGACAGCCCCAGCATTTT
>TRBJ1-6|13|-|TRBV29-1|few
CSARRGENSPLHF
TGCAGCGCTCGCAGGGGAGAGAATTCACCCCTCCACTTT
>TRBJ1-2|14|-|TRBV6-5|-
CASSYSGNLDDYTF
TGTGCCAGCAGTTACTCGGGAAACTTAGATGACTACACCTTC
>TRBJ1-6|13|-|TRBV5-1|many
CASREGNNSPLHF
TGCGCCAGCAGAGAGGGGAATAATTCACCCCTCCACTTT
>TRBJ1-1|14|TRBD1|TRBV10-3|-
CAISFNRGRSEAFF
TGTGCCATCAGTTTTAACAGGGGAAGGTCTGAAGCTTTCTTT
>TRBJ2-2|14|-|TRBV25-1|many
CASSRPAATGELFF
TGTGCCAGCAGCCGCCCAGCGGCCACCGGGGAGCTGTTTTTT
>TRBJ1-5|14|-|TRBV11-2|few
CASSFSGLNQPQHF
TGTGCCAGCAGCTTCTCAGGACTCAATCAGCCCCAGCATTTT
>TRBJ1-2|13|TRBD1|TRBV12-3/TRBV12-4|many
CASREQGNYGYTF
TGTGCCAGCAGGGAACAGGGGAACTATGGCTACACCTTC
>TRBJ2-7|14|TRBD1|TRBV2|many
CASSEGLRGYEQYF
TGTGCCAGCAGTGAAGGACTCAGGGGGTACGAGCAGTACTTC
>TRBJ1-4|17|-|TRBV2|-
CASSRGPYWQGNEKLFF
TGTGCCAGCAGTCGGGGCCCGTACTGGCAGGGGAACGAAAAACTGTTTTTT
>TRBJ2-6|13|-|TRBV25-1|-
CASKVSKANVLTF
TGTGCCAGCAAAGTATCTAAGGCCAACGTCCTGACTTTC
>TRBJ1-3|16|-|TRBV7-9|many
CASSPRTDNSGNTIYF
TGTGCCAGCAGCCCCAGGACGGATAACTCTGGAAACACCATATATTTT
>TRBJ2-7|14|-|TRBV10-3|-
CASSYLGADYEQYF
TGTGCCAGCAGTTACTTAGGGGCCGACTACGAGCAGTACTTC